Given below is one TCR beta chain in context. This sample is part of a study of blood T cell repertoires in COVID-19. Overall study context: The origin of the acute and convalescent COVID-19 samples was the United States, Italy and Spain. The cDNA or gDNA used as material had been derived from T cells, B-cell-depleted T cells, or PBMCs.

As handled by the study authors: Amplification of reference gene primers was used by the study to estimate nucleated cell counts. Only in-frame clones appear in the TCRdb table, and some are missing; sequencing was by immunoSEQ multiplex PCR. Clone size and the V and J calls come from that table; the DNA yielded D and trimming. The sample lists 35,000 to 55,000 clones, around nine tenths occurring once. There are 16 residues in the CDR3. Germline trimming cut 0 bases from V and 5 bases from J; bases unmatched to any gene: 4. CDR1 is LGHNA, CDR2 YSLEER, per germline. The receptor was derived from a human donor in a cohort sampled during active COVID-19. The sequencing sample was made of peripheral blood. V is TRBV4-3 and J is TRBJ2-2; TRBD1 agrees at 9 bases. The CDR3, as DNA: TGCGCCAGCAGCCAAGAAATTGGACAGGGGACCGGGGAGCTGTTTTTT. This translates into CASSQEIGQGTGELFF.